Below, 12 T cell receptor beta chains from the same sample are listed, as sequenced in a study of metastatic and nonmetastatic thyroid tumors. No patient received treatment before thyroid surgery. TCRdb reprocessed the PCR reads via MiXCR. The sample carries about 6,400 clones, 25% to 40% recorded once. The specimen was tumor tissue. Receptor source: a female donor with papillary thyroid cancer or a benign thyroid nodule (not recorded which). Some clones in this sample may be carry-over from other donors' samples.

A single count supports this clone. The genes are TRBV30 and TRBJ1-4; D is ambiguous. There are 13 residues in the CDR3. Germline values: CDR1 GTSNPN, CDR2 SVGIG (reference sequence). V was shortened by 6 bases and J by 4 bases, with 12 bases between the two germline ends. The DNA for the CDR3 is TGTGCCTGCCAGAGGGATTTTAATGAAAAACTGTTTTTT. It translates to CACQRDFNEKLFF.

Details on this clone: A junction end diverges from the germline sequence, so it may reflect a read error. The genes are TRBV3-1 and TRBJ1-4; TRBD1 might be the D (5 bases). The CDR3 is 16 residues long. Germline CDR1 LGHDT, CDR2 YNNKEL (reference sequence). CDR3: CASSQVDTSTNEKLIF. The CDR3 coding sequence is TGTGCCAGCAGCCAGGTGGACACCTCTACTAATGAAAAACTGATTTTT.

The chain combines TRBV7-2 with TRBJ1-2; perhaps TRBD1 as D (6 bases). The ends were cut back, 5 bases at V and 7 bases at J, with 20 bases in the middle. Germline V gene lookup returns CDR1 SGHTA and CDR2 FQGNSA. This CDR3 is 15 amino acids long. The CDR3 DNA sequence: TGTGCCAGCAGCCGACGCGCGAAGGGAGGGGGTGGCTACACCTTC. Encoded protein: CASSRRAKGGGGYTF.

There are many counts of this clone. V is TRBV19 and J is TRBJ1-4; weak D call: TRBD1 (6 bases). From germline, CDR1 is LNHDA and CDR2 SQIVND (reference sequence). The CDR3 spans 15 residues. V lost 6 bases and J lost 3, with 14 bases in between. This CDR3 is CASRTGGAANEKLFF. Written as DNA, the CDR3 is TGTGCCAGTAGAACGGGGGGGGCTGCTAATGAAAAACTGTTTTTT. Full variable domain (missing parts from reference TRBV19 and TRBJ1-4): DGGITQSPKYLFRKEGQNVTLSCEQNLNHDAMYWYRQDPGQGLRLIYYSQIVNDFQKGDIAEGYSVSREKKESFPLTVTSAQKNPTAFYLCASRTGGAANEKLFFGSGTQLSVL.

This clone was found many times. The chain couples TRBV5-1 to TRBJ2-2; D is unclear. V lost 0 bases and J 1 base, leaving 10 bases between the germline ends. Germline lookup yields CDR1 SGHRS and CDR2 YFSETQ. The CDR3 has 16 residues. CDR3 DNA sequence: TGCGCCAGCAGCTTGGTGTCCGCTCTGAACACCGGGGAGCTGTTTTTT. Amino acid sequence: CASSLVSALNTGELFF. The whole variable domain, filled in from reference TRBV5-1 and TRBJ2-2, reads KAGVTQTPRYLIKTRGQQVTLSCSPISGHRSVSWYQQTPGQGLQFLFEYFSETQRNKGNFPGRFSGRQFSNSRSEMNVSTLELGDSALYLCASSLVSALNTGELFFGEGSRLTVL.

This clone was seen a few times. The chain's CDR3 is CASSAPGLAGNIQYF. In DNA, the CDR3 is TGTGCCAGCAGCGCCCCGGGACTAGCGGGTAACATTCAGTACTTC. This chain uses TRBV5-4 with TRBJ2-4; 12 bases are a match to TRBD2. There are 15 residues in the CDR3. CDR1 SGHNT and CDR2 YYREEE come from the germline V gene (reference sequence). With V trimmed by 4 bases and J by 7 bases, 6 bases remained unmatched.

This clone was seen more than once but under ten times. The V and J genes are TRBV27 and TRBJ2-7; tentative D call: TRBD2 (5 bases). The CDR3 totals 15 residues. Trimming removed 2 bases from V and 2 bases from J, with 13 bases in between. Germline-derived CDR1 and CDR2 are MNHEY and SMNVEV (reference sequence). CDR3 DNA sequence: TGTGCCAGCAGTTTAAGGGCAGGAGGAGCCTACGAGCAGTACTTC. Amino acids: CASSLRAGGAYEQYF.

V usage is TRBV30 and J usage is TRBJ2-7; D may match TRBD1 or TRBD2 (6 bases each). This CDR3 is 13 amino acids long. V was trimmed by 0 bases and J by 6 bases, leaving 12 bases between them. Germline V gives CDR1 GTSNPN, CDR2 SVGIG (reference sequence). The CDR3 loop is CAWSVGGRFEQYF. For the CDR3, the DNA is TGTGCCTGGAGTGTAGGGGGGAGGTTCGAGCAGTACTTC.

This clone showed up many times. This chain links TRBV5-1 with TRBJ1-1; perhaps TRBD1 as D (5 bases). Per germline, CDR1 SGHRS and CDR2 YFSETQ. V was clipped by 1 base and J by 6 bases, with 10 bases between them. The length of the CDR3 is 13 residues. The CDR3 loop reads CASSLWGGSEAFF. For the CDR3, the DNA is TGCGCCAGCAGCTTGTGGGGGGGATCTGAAGCTTTCTTT.

This clone came up once. This chain connects TRBV30 to TRBJ1-5; 9 bases fit TRBD1. Germline CDR1 GTSNPN, CDR2 SVGIG (reference sequence). Trimming cost V 0 bases and J 7 bases; bases outside gene matches: 7. This CDR3 has 15 amino acids. CDR3 nucleotides: TGTGCCTGGAGTGTACAGGGGGCTATTGTACAGCCCCAGCATTTT. This sequence encodes CAWSVQGAIVQPQHF.

By sample fraction, this clone is medium-sized. The chain combines TRBV28 with TRBJ1-5, with D possibly being TRBD1 (6 bases). The germline CDR1 and CDR2 sequences are MDHEN and SYDVKM. The CDR3 sequence is 14 residues long. V was pared by 3 bases and J by 3 bases, with 9 bases between. The CDR3 loop reads CASSFRTVNQPQHF. As DNA, the CDR3 is TGTGCCAGCAGTTTCAGGACAGTCAATCAGCCCCAGCATTTT.

The genes are TRBV6-1 and TRBJ2-7, with 10 nucleotides matching TRBD1. CDR1 and CDR2 from the germline V gene are MNHNS and SASEGT. The V segment lost 7 bases and the J segment 7 bases; nucleotides outside the gene matches: 10. This CDR3 comprises 14 residues. The chain's CDR3 is CASIKADRGREQYF. Written as DNA, the CDR3 is TGTGCCAGCATCAAAGCGGACAGGGGGAGGGAGCAGTACTTC.